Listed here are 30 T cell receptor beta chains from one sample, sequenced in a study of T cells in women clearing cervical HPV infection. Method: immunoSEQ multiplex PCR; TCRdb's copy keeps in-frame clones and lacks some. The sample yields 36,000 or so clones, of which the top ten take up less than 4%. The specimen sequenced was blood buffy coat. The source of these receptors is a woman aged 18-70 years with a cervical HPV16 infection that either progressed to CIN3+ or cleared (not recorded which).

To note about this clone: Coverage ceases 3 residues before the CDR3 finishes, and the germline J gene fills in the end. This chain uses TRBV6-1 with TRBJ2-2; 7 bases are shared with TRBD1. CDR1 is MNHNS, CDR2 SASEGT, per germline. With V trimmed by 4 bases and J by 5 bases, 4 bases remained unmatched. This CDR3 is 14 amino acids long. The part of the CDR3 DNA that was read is TGTGCCAGCAGTGGGCAGGGGGTAACCGGGGAG. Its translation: CASSGQGVTGE. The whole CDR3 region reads CASSGQGVTGELFF.

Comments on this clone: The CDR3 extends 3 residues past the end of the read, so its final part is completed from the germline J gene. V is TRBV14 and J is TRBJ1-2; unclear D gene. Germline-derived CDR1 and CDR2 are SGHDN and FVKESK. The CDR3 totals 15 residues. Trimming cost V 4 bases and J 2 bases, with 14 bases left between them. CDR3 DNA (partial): TGTGCCAGCAGCCCCCCACCTCGAGGGAACTATGGC. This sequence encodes CASSPPPRGNYG. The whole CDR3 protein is CASSPPPRGNYGYTF.

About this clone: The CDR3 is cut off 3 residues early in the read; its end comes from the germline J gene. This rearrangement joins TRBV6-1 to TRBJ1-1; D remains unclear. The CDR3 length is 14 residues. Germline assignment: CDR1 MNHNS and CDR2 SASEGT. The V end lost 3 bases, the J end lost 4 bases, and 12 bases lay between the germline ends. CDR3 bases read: TGTGCCAGCAGTGATCACGCGAGCCCCACTGAA. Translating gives CASSDHASPTE. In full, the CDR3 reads CASSDHASPTEAFF.

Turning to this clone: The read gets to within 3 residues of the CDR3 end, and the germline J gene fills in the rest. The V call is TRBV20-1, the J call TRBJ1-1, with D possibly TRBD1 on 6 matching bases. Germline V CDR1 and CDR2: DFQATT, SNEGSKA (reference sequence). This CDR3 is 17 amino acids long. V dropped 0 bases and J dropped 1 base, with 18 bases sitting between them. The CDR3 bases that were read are TGCAGTGCTAGAGATCGTGTCAGGGGAAGGGGGAACACTGAA. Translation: CSARDRVRGRGNTE. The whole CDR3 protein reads CSARDRVRGRGNTEAFF.

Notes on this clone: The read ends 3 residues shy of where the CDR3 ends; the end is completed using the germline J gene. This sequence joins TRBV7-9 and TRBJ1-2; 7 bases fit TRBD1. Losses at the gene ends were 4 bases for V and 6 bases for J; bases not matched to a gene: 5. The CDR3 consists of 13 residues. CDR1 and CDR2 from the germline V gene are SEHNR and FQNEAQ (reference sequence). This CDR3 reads CASSSTGSNGYTF. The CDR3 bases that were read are TGTGCCAGCAGCTCGACAGGGTCGAATGGC.

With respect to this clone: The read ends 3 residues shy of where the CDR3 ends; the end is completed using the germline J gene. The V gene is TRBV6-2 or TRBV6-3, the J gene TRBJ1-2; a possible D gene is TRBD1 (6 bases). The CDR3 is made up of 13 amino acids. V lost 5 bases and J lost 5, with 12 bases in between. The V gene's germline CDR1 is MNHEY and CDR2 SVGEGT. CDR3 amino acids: CASSRTRGYGYTF. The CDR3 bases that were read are TGTGCCAGCAGTCGGACAAGGGGGTATGGC.

The sequenced CDR3 bases are TGCAGTGCTAGAGACGTCACAGGGGGCTTATGGGGGACC. This gives the protein CSARDVTGGLWGT. Given in full, the CDR3 is CSARDVTGGLWGTQYF. The rearrangement joins TRBV20-1 to TRBJ2-5; TRBD1 matches 9 bases. The read falls 3 residues short of the CDR3 end, and the missing part is taken from the germline J gene. The CDR3 totals 16 residues. J gave up 7 bases and V 0 bases, and 12 bases lay outside the gene matches. Per germline, CDR1 DFQATT and CDR2 SNEGSKA (reference sequence).

CDR3 DNA (partial): TGTGCCAGCAGCGCCCATCGGGACACCTACAATGAG. This encodes CASSAHRDTYNE. The full CDR3 reads CASSAHRDTYNEQFF. The chain recombines TRBV7-9 with TRBJ2-1; tentative D call: TRBD1 (6 bases). With the read ending 3 residues before the CDR3 end, the germline J gene is used to fill in that end. This CDR3 region has 15 residues. With 5 bases removed from V and 2 bases from J, the gap between germline ends came to 13 bases. Germline V gene data show CDR1 as SEHNR and CDR2 as FQNEAQ (reference sequence).

The CDR3 loop reads CASSEASRGEETQYF. The CDR3 DNA, read in part, is TGTGCCAGCAGTGAAGCTAGCAGGGGCGAAGAGACC. The chain employs TRBV6-1 and TRBJ2-5; D possibly corresponds to TRBD1 (6 bases). The sequenced fragment ends 3 residues before the CDR3 boundary, so the rest is inferred from the germline J gene. The germline V and J ends were trimmed by 0 bases and 3 bases, with 11 bases remaining between them. The CDR3 is 15 amino acids. CDR1 MNHNS and CDR2 SASEGT come from the germline V gene.

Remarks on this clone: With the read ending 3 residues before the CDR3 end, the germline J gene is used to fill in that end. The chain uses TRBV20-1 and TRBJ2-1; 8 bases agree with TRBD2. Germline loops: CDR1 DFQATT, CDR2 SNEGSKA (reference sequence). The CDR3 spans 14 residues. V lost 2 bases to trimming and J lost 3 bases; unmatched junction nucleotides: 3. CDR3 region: CSARKRGFYNEQFF. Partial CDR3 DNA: TGCAGTGCTAGAAAGCGGGGGTTCTACAATGAG.

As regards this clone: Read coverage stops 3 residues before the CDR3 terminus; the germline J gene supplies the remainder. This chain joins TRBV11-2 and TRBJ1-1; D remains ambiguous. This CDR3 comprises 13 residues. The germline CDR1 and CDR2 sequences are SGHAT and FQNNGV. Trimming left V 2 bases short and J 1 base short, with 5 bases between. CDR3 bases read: TGTGCCAGCAGCTTACGACAGAACACTGAA. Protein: CASSLRQNTE. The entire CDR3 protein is CASSLRQNTEAFF.

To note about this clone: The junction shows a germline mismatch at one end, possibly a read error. Incomplete CDR3 DNA: TGTGCCAACTCACCATACGGGCCAGGGGATGGC. It yields the protein CANSPYGPGDG. The entire CDR3 is CANSPYGPGDGYTF. V is TRBV18 and J is TRBJ1-2; TRBD1 is a possible D gene (6 bases). The CDR3 extends 3 residues past the end of the read, so its final part is completed from the germline J gene. CDR1 is KGHSH, CDR2 LQKENI, per germline. The CDR3 covers 14 residues.

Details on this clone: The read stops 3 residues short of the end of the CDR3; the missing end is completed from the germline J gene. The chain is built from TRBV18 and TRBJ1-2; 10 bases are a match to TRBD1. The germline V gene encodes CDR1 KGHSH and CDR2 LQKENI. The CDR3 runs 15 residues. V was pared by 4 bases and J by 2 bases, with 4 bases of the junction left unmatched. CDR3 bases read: TGTGCCAGCTCACAAGCGGGACAGGGGAACTATGGC. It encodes CASSQAGQGNYG. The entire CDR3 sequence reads CASSQAGQGNYGYTF.

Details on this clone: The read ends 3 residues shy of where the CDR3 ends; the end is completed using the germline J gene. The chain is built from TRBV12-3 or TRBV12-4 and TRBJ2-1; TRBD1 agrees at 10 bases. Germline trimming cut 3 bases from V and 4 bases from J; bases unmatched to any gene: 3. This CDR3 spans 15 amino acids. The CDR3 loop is CASSFDRGRYNEQFF. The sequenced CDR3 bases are TGTGCCAGCAGTTTCGACAGGGGGCGATACAATGAG.

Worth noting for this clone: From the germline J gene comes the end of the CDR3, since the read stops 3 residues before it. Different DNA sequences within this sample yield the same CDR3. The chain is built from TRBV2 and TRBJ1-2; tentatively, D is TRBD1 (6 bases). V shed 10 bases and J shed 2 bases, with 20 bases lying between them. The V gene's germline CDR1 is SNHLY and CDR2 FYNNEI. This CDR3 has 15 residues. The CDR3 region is CANGGGRGGNYGYTF. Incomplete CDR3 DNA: TGTGCCAATGGGGGCGGCAGGGGAGGAAACTATGGC.

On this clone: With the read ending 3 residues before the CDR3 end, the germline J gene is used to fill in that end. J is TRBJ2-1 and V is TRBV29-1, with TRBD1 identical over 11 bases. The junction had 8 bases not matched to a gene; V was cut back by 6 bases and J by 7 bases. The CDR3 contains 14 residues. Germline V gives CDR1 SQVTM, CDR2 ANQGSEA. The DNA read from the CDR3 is TGCAGCGTCGTTAGGACAGGGGGCAAGAATGAG. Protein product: CSVVRTGGKNE. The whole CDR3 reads CSVVRTGGKNEQFF.

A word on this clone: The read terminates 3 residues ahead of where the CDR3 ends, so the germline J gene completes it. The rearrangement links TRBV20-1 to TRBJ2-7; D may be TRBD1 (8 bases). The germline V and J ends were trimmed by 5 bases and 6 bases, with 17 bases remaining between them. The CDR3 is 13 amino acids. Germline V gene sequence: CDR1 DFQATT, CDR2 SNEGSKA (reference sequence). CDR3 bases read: TGCAGTGCTGGCGGACAGGGAGGGGGCGAG. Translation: CSAGGQGGGE. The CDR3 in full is CSAGGQGGGEQYF.

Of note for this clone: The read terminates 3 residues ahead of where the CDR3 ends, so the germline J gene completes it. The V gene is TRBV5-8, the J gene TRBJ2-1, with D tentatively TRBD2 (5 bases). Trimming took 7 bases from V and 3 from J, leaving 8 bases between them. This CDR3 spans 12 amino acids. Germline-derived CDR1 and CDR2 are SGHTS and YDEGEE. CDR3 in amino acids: CASDDYYNEQFF. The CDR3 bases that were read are TGTGCCAGCGACGACTACTACAATGAG.

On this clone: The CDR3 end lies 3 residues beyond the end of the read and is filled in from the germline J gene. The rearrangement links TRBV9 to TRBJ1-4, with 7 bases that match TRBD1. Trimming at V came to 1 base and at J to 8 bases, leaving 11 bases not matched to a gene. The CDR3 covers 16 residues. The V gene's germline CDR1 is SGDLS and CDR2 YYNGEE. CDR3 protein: CASSVSEGALGEKLFF. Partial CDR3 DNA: TGTGCCAGCAGCGTATCGGAGGGGGCGCTTGGAGAAAAA.

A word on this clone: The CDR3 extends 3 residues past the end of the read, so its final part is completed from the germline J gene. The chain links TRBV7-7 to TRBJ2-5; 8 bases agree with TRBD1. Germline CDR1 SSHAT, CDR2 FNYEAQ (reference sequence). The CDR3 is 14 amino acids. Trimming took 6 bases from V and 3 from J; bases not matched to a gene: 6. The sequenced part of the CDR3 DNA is TGTGCCAGCAGTACCGACAGGGGTAAAGAGACC. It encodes CASSTDRGKET. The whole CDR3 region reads CASSTDRGKETQYF.

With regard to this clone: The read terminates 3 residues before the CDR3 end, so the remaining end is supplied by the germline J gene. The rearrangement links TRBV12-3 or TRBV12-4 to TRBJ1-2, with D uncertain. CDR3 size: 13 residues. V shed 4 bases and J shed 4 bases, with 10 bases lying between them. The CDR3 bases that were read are TGTGCCAGCAGTTGGGCAGCCACCTATGGC. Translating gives CASSWAATYG. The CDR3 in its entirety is CASSWAATYGYTF.

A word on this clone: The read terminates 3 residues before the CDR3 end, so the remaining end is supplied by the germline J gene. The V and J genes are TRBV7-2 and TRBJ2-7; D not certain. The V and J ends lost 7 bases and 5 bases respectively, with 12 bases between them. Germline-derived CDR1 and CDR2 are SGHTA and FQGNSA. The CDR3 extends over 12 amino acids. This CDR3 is CASTPSRDEQYF. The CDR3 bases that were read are TGTGCCAGCACCCCGAGTAGGGACGAG.

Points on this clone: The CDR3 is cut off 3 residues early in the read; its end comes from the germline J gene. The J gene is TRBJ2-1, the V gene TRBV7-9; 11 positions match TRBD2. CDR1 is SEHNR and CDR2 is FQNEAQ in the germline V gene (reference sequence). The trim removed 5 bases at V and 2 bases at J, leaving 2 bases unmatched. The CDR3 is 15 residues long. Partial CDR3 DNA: TGTGCCAGCAGCAGACTAGCGGGAACCTACAATGAG. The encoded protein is CASSRLAGTYNE. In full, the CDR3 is CASSRLAGTYNEQFF.

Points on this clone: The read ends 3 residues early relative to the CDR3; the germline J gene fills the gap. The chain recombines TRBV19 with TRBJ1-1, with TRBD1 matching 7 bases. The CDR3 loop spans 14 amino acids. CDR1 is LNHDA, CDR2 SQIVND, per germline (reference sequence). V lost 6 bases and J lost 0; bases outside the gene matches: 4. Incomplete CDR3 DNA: TGTGCCAGTAGACTACAGGGGATGAACACTGAA. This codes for CASRLQGMNTE. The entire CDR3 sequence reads CASRLQGMNTEAFF. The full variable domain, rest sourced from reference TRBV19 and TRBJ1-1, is DGGITQSPKYLFRKEGQNVTLSCEQNLNHDAMYWYRQDPGQGLRLIYYSQIVNDFQKGDIAEGYSVSREKKESFPLTVTSAQKNPTAFYLCASRLQGMNTEAFFGQGTRLTVV.

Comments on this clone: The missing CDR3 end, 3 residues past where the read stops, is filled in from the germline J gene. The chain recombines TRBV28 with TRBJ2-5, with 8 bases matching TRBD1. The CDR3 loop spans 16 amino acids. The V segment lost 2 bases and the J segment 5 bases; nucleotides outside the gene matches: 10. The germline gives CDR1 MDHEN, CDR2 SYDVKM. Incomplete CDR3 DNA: TGTGCCAGCAGTTTAGGCGACAGGGGATTAGGGGAGACC. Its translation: CASSLGDRGLGET. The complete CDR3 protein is CASSLGDRGLGETQYF.

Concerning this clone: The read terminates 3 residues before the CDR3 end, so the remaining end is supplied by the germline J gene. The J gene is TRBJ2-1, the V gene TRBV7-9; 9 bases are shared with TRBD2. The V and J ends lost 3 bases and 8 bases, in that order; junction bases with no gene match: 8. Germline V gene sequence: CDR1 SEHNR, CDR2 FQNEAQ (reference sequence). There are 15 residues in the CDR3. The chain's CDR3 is CASSFFGTSSHEQFF. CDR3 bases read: TGTGCCAGCAGCTTCTTCGGGACTAGCTCGCATGAG.

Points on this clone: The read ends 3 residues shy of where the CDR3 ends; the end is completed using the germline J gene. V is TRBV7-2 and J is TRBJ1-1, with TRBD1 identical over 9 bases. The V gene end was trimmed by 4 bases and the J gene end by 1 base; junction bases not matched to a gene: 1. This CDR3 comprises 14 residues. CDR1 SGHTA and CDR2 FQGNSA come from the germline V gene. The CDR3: CASSSTGGNTEAFF. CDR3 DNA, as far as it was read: TGTGCCAGCAGCTCGACAGGGGGGAACACTGAA. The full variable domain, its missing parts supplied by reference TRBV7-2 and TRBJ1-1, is GAGVSQSPSNKVTEKGKDVELRCDPISGHTALYWYRQSLGQGLEFLIYFQGNSAPDKSGLPSDRFSAERTGGSVSTLTIQRTQQEDSAVYLCASSSTGGNTEAFFGQGTRLTVV.

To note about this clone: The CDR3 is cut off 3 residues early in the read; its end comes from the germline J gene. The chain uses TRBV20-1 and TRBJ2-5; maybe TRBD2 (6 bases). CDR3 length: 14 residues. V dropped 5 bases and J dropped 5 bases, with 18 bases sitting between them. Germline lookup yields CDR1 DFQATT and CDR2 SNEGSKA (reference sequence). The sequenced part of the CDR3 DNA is TGCAGTGCTGGGCAGTCGGGGGACTCCGAGACC. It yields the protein CSAGQSGDSET. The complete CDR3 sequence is CSAGQSGDSETQYF.

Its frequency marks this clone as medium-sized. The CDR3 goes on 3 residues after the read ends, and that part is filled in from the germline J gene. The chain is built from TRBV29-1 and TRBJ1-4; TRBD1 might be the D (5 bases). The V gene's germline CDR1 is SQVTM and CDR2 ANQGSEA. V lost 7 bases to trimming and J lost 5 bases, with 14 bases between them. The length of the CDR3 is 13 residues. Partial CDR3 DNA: TGCAGCGCCAAGGGGTCTGGGAATGAAAAA. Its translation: CSAKGSGNEK. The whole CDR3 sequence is CSAKGSGNEKLFF.

CDR3 residues: CASSYKMSGELFF. The sequenced CDR3 bases are TGTGCCAGCAGCTACAAGATGAGCGGGGAG. The V and J genes are TRBV7-9 and TRBJ2-2; D remains unclear. The read gets to within 3 residues of the CDR3 end, and the germline J gene fills in the rest. CDR1 SEHNR and CDR2 FQNEAQ come from the germline V gene (reference sequence). The CDR3 length is 13 residues. Trimming pared 4 bases from V and 7 bases from J, leaving 10 bases between.